One sample yielded the 13 T cell receptor beta chains listed below, sequenced in a study of T cell responses to AZD1222 COVID-19 vaccine. Data came from immunoSEQ multiplex PCR; TCRdb stores just in-frame clones and leaves some out. The data show more than 100,000 clones, about 92% seen once. Sequencing used peripheral blood, obtained 28 days after the second AZD1222 dose. These receptors were collected from an adult who received the AZD1222 COVID-19 vaccine.

The table lists this clone with a count of one. The chain combines TRBV27 with TRBJ2-3; 10 bases match TRBD2. Losses at the gene ends were 6 bases for V and 2 bases for J; bases not matched to a gene: 8. The germline CDR1 and CDR2 sequences are MNHEY and SMNVEV (reference sequence). CDR3 size: 16 residues. The CDR3: CASRRLAGVLTDTQYF. Here the CDR3 DNA reads TGTGCCAGCAGACGTCTAGCGGGGGTACTCACAGATACGCAGTATTTT.

The chain has TRBV6-2 or TRBV6-3 and TRBJ2-3; possible D gene TRBD1, 6 bases. Germline loops: CDR1 MNHEY, CDR2 SVGEGT. The V end was cut by 5 bases, the J end by 2 bases, with 14 bases between. The CDR3 length is 15 residues. The CDR3 region has the DNA TGTGCCAGCAGTGTTACAGGGAGTATCACAGATACGCAGTATTTT. Its protein product is CASSVTGSITDTQYF.

The chain combines TRBV10-3 with TRBJ1-2, with 7 bases matching TRBD1. Germline-derived CDR1 and CDR2 are ENHRY and SYGVKD. CDR3 length: 16 amino acids. J lost 4 bases, V lost 10 bases, and 18 bases had no gene match. Here the CDR3 DNA reads TGTGCCACCCTCAATACAGCGACAGGGAACTCCTATGGCTACACCTTC. It yields the protein CATLNTATGNSYGYTF.

The gene calls are TRBV19 and TRBJ1-1; 8 bases map to TRBD1. The germline gives CDR1 LNHDA, CDR2 SQIVND (reference sequence). The CDR3 runs to 13 residues. V gave up 7 bases and J gave up 4 bases; unmatched junction bases: 5. CDR3 bases: TGTGCCAGTACACCAACAGGGGGCACTGAAGCTTTCTTT. Its translation is CASTPTGGTEAFF.

The V gene is TRBV4-3, the J gene TRBJ1-2, with TRBD1 identical over 9 bases. The germline V gene encodes CDR1 LGHNA and CDR2 YSLEER. The CDR3 has 16 amino acids. The junction had 7 bases not matched to a gene; V was cut back by 0 bases and J by 5 bases. The CDR3 protein is CASSQDLFGTGYGYTF. The CDR3 bases are TGCGCCAGCAGCCAAGATCTTTTTGGGACAGGGTATGGCTACACCTTC.

The V gene is TRBV6-5, the J gene TRBJ1-1; D perhaps matches TRBD1 (6 bases). There are 13 residues in the CDR3. Germline CDR1 reads MNHEY; CDR2 reads SVGAGI. V lost 6 bases and J 4 bases, leaving 12 bases between the germline ends. CDR3 nucleotide sequence: TGTGCCAGCAGCCTTAACAGGGCCACTGAAGCTTTCTTT. Its protein product is CASSLNRATEAFF.

The J gene is TRBJ2-1, the V gene TRBV6-5, with 7 nucleotides matching TRBD2. Germline V CDR1 and CDR2: MNHEY, SVGAGI. V lost 5 bases to trimming and J lost 5 bases; unmatched junction nucleotides: 6. This CDR3 has 14 residues. DNA of the CDR3: TGTGCCAGCAGTCCGAGCGGGGTGAACAATGAGCAGTTCTTC. Its protein product is CASSPSGVNNEQFF.

This chain links TRBV7-9 with TRBJ2-7; no reliable D call. The CDR3 is 11 amino acids. CDR1 is SEHNR, CDR2 FQNEAQ, per germline (reference sequence). Trimming cost V 4 bases and J 3 bases, with 4 bases left between them. For the CDR3, the DNA is TGTGCCAGCAGCTCAGTCTACGAGCAGTACTTC. Translating gives CASSSVYEQYF.

The CDR3 DNA follows: TGTGCCAGCAGCTTGGACGGATGGGGGTATAATTCACCCCTCCACTTT. It codes for CASSLDGWGYNSPLHF. This rearrangement joins TRBV5-4 to TRBJ1-6, with D possibly matching TRBD1 (5 bases). Trimming stripped 0 bases from V and 4 bases from J, with 11 bases between. This CDR3 has 16 amino acids. Germline CDR1 SGHNT, CDR2 YYREEE (reference sequence).

This chain's CDR3 is CASSLAVRAMNTEAFF. For the CDR3, the DNA is TGTGCCAGCAGCTTAGCTGTACGGGCTATGAACACTGAAGCTTTCTTT. The V and J genes are TRBV7-6 and TRBJ1-1, with unresolved D. The germline gives CDR1 SGHVS, CDR2 FNYEAQ. V was clipped by 0 bases and J by 0 bases, with 11 bases between them. The CDR3 extends over 16 amino acids.

The rearrangement joins TRBV6-6 to TRBJ1-5; 7 bases agree with TRBD1. This CDR3 spans 16 amino acids. With 5 bases clipped from V and 0 bases from J, the junction kept 7 bases outside the gene matches. The germline V gene encodes CDR1 MNHNY and CDR2 SVGAGI (reference sequence). For the CDR3, the DNA is TGTGCCAGCAGTGGGGACAGCCTTTATAGCAATCAGCCCCAGCATTTT. Its translation is CASSGDSLYSNQPQHF.

V and J are TRBV5-6 and TRBJ2-3; D is possibly TRBD2 (6 bases). CDR1 is SGHDT, CDR2 YYEEEE, per germline. The CDR3 spans 13 residues. V lost 4 bases, J lost 6 bases, and 12 bases lay in between. In DNA form, the CDR3 reads TGTGCCAGCAGCCTATTGGAGGGTGATACGCAGTATTTT. It is translated as CASSLLEGDTQYF.

The V gene is TRBV30, the J gene TRBJ1-1, with D uncertain. V dropped 2 bases and J dropped 7 bases, with 8 bases sitting between them. The CDR3 covers 11 residues. Per germline, CDR1 GTSNPN and CDR2 SVGIG (reference sequence). CDR3 DNA: TGTGCCTGGAGTCTCGGCCGTGAAGCTTTCTTT. It specifies CAWSLGREAFF. Full variable domain (missing parts from reference TRBV30 and TRBJ1-1): SQTIHQWPATLVQPVGSPLSLECTVEGTSNPNLYWYRQAAGRGLQLLFYSVGIGQISSEVPQNLSASRPQDRQFILSSKKLLLSDSGFYLCAWSLGREAFFGQGTRLTVV.